The present entry profiles one T cell receptor (beta chain) with its context. What it binds is not known. TCRdb re-analysed the RACE reads in MiXCR, keeping a single row per CDR3 protein. The sample carries tens of thousands of distinct CDR3 sequences, 8.5% recorded once. This record belongs to a study of human T cells and chemical hapten exposure. Study at large: Weekly diphenylcyclopropenone doses were given to patients' scalps across the approximately 26-week study. It was small differences in pooled library volume that mainly caused per-sample TCR yields to vary.

As for time point: patch test 2, 6 weeks after DPC sensitization. The treatment was: therapeutic diphenylcyclopropenone sensitization with weekly scalp DPC. Blood collection took place prior to placing each patch test. General study points: Every donor had alopecia, and their immune response may therefore differ from healthy people's.

The sequence derives from a woman in her fifties or sixties with alopecia areata. Some clones in this sample may be carry-over from other donors' samples. This specimen was whole blood, taken in connection with sensitization to the hapten diphenylcyclopropenone (DPC).

This CDR3 is CSVGRRVGVTEAFF. CDR3 coding DNA: TGCAGCGTGGGGAGAAGGGTCGGTGTGACTGAAGCTTTCTTT. The rearrangement links TRBV29-1 to TRBJ1-1; D remains unclear. Between the trimmed V and J ends, which lost 6 bases and 5 bases, there was a span of 19 bases. The CDR3 length is 14 residues. Germline V gene data show CDR1 as SQVTM and CDR2 as ANQGSEA.